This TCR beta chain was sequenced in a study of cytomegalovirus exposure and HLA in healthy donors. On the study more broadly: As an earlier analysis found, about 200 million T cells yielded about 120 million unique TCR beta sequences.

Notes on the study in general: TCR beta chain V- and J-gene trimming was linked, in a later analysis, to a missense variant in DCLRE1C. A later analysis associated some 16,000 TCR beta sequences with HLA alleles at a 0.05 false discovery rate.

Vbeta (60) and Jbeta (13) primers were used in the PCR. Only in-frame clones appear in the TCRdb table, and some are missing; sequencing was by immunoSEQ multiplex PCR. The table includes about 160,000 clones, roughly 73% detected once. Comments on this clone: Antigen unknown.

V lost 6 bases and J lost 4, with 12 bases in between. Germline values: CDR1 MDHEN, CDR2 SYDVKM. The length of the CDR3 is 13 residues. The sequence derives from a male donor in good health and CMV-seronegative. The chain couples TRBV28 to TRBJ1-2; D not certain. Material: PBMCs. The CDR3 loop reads CASSSPFGYGYTF. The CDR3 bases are TGTGCCAGCAGCTCCCCTTTCGGCTATGGCTACACCTTC.